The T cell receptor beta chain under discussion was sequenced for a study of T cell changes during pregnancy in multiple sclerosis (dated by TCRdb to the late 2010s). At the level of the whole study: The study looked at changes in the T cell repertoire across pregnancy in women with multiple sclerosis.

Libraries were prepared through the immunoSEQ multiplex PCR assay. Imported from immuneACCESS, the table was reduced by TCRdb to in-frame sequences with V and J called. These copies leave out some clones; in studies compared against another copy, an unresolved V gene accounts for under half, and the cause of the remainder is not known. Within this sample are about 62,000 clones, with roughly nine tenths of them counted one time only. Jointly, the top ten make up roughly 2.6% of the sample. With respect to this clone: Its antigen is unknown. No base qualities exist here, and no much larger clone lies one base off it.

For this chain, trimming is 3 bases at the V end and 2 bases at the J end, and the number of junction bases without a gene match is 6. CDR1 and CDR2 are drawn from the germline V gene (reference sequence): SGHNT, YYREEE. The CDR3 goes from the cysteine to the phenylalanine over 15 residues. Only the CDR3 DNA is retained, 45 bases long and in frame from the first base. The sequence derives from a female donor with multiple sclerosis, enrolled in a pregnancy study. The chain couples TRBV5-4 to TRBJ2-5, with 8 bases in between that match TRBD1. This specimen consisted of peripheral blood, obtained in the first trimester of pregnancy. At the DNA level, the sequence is TGTGCCAGCAGCTATGACAGGGGCCTACAAGAGACCCAGTACTTC. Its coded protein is CASSYDRGLQETQYF.